Shown below are 30 T cell receptor beta chains from a single sample sequenced in a study of T cells in Graves' hyperthyroidism and ophthalmopathy. Researchers took RNA transcripts and amplified the TCR beta CDR3 regions from them. RT-PCR in the first round (using the HTBI primer set) targeted the TCR CDR3. TCRdb redid the calling of the multiplex PCR reads with MiXCR, one entry per CDR3 protein. Of hundreds of thousands of distinct CDR3 sequences in the sample, less than 20% were seen once. Sequenced material: blood. These receptor sequences come from a man aged 35 to 55 with Graves' ophthalmopathy.

This clonotype was seen ten or more times. The genes are TRBV7-2 and TRBJ2-1, with no clear D. The CDR3 consists of 13 residues. V gave up 1 base and J gave up 7 bases, with 8 bases separating them. Per the germline V gene, CDR1 is SGHTA and CDR2 is FQGNSA. CDR3 sequence reads: CASSLGSVNEQFF. In DNA, the CDR3 is TGTGCCAGCAGCTTAGGCAGCGTAAATGAGCAGTTCTTC.

This clonotype was counted at least ten times. The chain is built from TRBV20-1 and TRBJ2-5, with 10 bases that match TRBD2. The germline CDR1 and CDR2 sequences are DFQATT and SNEGSKA (reference sequence). The V and J ends lost 0 bases and 3 bases, in that order; junction bases with no gene match: 4. CDR3 length equals 15 residues. DNA for the CDR3: TGCAGTGCTAGAGATCCCGGACTAGCGGAAGAGACCCAGTACTTC. This gives the protein CSARDPGLAEETQYF.

This chain joins TRBV6-1 and TRBJ2-6; no clear D. Germline CDR1 is MNHNS and CDR2 is SASEGT. The CDR3 is 13 amino acids. The V gene lost 7 bases and the J gene lost 2 bases, with 6 bases spanning the gap. The CDR3 DNA reads TGTGCCAGCACTGGTCCTGGGGCCAACGTCCTGACTTTC. Amino acids: CASTGPGANVLTF.

The chain has TRBV3-1 and TRBJ1-5; 9 bases fit TRBD1. The germline V gene has CDR1 LGHDT and CDR2 YNNKEL (reference sequence). The CDR3 covers 14 residues. The V gene end was trimmed by 1 base and the J gene end by 9 bases; junction bases not matched to a gene: 4. The CDR3 is CASSQGDRARPQHF. CDR3 bases: TGTGCCAGCAGCCAAGGGGACAGGGCAAGGCCCCAGCATTTT.

This clonotype was found many times. The chain couples TRBV30 to TRBJ1-1; D gene uncertain. The CDR3 sequence is 12 residues long. Germline CDR1 is GTSNPN and CDR2 is SVGIG (reference sequence). The V gene lost 4 bases and the J gene lost 3 bases, with 9 bases spanning the gap. CDR3 sequence: CAWKAGHTEAFF. CDR3 in DNA: TGTGCCTGGAAGGCAGGACACACTGAAGCTTTCTTT.

This clonotype has a handful of counts. The chain carries TRBV18 and TRBJ2-1, with TRBD2 matching over 9 bases. The CDR3 contains 15 residues. The germline V gene encodes CDR1 KGHSH and CDR2 LQKENI. With 1 base clipped from V and 7 bases from J, the junction kept 5 bases outside the gene matches. CDR3 sequence reads: CASSPLAGVENEQFF. The CDR3 region has the DNA TGTGCCAGCTCACCACTAGCGGGAGTAGAAAATGAGCAGTTCTTC.

This clonotype was seen at least ten times. V and J are TRBV7-3 and TRBJ2-7; D unclear. V was trimmed by 5 bases and J by 5 bases, leaving 13 bases between them. The CDR3 loop spans 13 amino acids. The germline V gene has CDR1 SGHTA and CDR2 FQGTGA. DNA for the CDR3: TGTGCCAGCAGCCTGCTGGACGGAAACGAGCAGTACTTC. Its translation is CASSLLDGNEQYF.

V is TRBV6-2 or TRBV6-3 and J is TRBJ2-2; a possible D gene is TRBD2 (5 bases). Trimming removed 5 bases from V and 6 bases from J, with 19 bases in between. There are 16 residues in the CDR3. The germline CDR1 and CDR2 sequences are MNHEY and SVGEGT. CDR3 sequence reads: CASSPRRSSLAGELFF. The CDR3 nucleotides are TGTGCCAGCAGTCCACGTCGGTCTAGCCTCGCCGGGGAGCTGTTTTTT.

V is TRBV19 and J is TRBJ2-4; D tentatively reads TRBD1 or TRBD2 (5 bases each). The CDR3 consists of 11 residues. Germline V gene lookup returns CDR1 LNHDA and CDR2 SQIVND (reference sequence). V was trimmed by 5 bases and J by 6 bases, leaving 5 bases between them. In nucleotides, the CDR3 is TGTGCCAGTAGTGGGGGAAACATTCAGTACTTC. Protein sequence: CASSGGNIQYF.

A few counts support this clonotype. The CDR3 DNA reads as TGTGCCAGCAGCCCTGGCCCAAGGACTAGCGGGAGGGCAGGTACGCAGTATTTT. This sequence encodes CASSPGPRTSGRAGTQYF. The chain has TRBV7-8 and TRBJ2-3; 15 bases are shared with TRBD2. This CDR3 contains 18 residues. J gave up 8 bases and V 5 bases, and 14 bases lay outside the gene matches. CDR1 SGHVS and CDR2 FQNEAQ come from the germline V gene.

This clonotype was counted between two and nine times. The chain links TRBV12-3 or TRBV12-4 to TRBJ2-2, with 10 bases lining up with TRBD1. CDR3 length: 15 amino acids. Trimming took 4 bases from V and 5 from J; bases not matched to a gene: 4. CDR3 amino acids: CASSSDRGLTGELFF. In DNA form, the CDR3 reads TGTGCCAGCAGTTCCGACAGGGGGCTAACCGGGGAGCTGTTTTTT.

This clonotype was recorded a few times. CDR3: CASSLSQGADGYTF. CDR3 nucleotide sequence: TGTGCCAGCAGCTTGAGCCAGGGGGCTGATGGCTACACCTTC. This sequence joins TRBV28 and TRBJ1-2, with 8 bases identical to TRBD1. This CDR3 spans 14 amino acids. CDR1 MDHEN and CDR2 SYDVKM come from the germline V gene. V dropped 6 bases and J dropped 6; count of bases not matched to a gene: 9.

Many counts were recorded for this clonotype. The V and J genes are TRBV20-1 and TRBJ2-1, with D perhaps given as TRBD1 or TRBD2 (5 bases each). V gave up 5 bases and J gave up 8 bases, with 13 bases separating them. This CDR3 comprises 12 residues. Germline loops: CDR1 DFQATT, CDR2 SNEGSKA (reference sequence). The CDR3 loop is CSAQGTRDEQFF. The CDR3 region has the DNA TGCAGTGCTCAAGGGACCCGCGATGAGCAGTTCTTC.

This chain joins TRBV20-1 and TRBJ1-1; 8 bases match TRBD1. The germline V gene encodes CDR1 DFQATT and CDR2 SNEGSKA (reference sequence). V lost 0 bases to trimming and J lost 5 bases; unmatched junction nucleotides: 5. This CDR3 has 14 residues. DNA of the CDR3: TGCAGTGCTAGAGAGGACAGGGAAGTTACTGAAGCTTTCTTT. Its protein product is CSAREDREVTEAFF.

This clonotype appeared a few times. The V and J genes are TRBV7-9 and TRBJ1-1; a weak D match, TRBD1 (5 bases). V lost 1 base to trimming and J lost 0 bases, with 24 bases between them. The CDR3 has 20 residues. CDR1 is SEHNR, CDR2 FQNEAQ, per germline (reference sequence). The CDR3 sequence is CASSLGWGRGSPVMNTEAFF. DNA of the CDR3: TGTGCCAGCAGCTTAGGATGGGGACGTGGGTCCCCTGTTATGAACACTGAAGCTTTCTTT.

V and J are TRBV29-1 and TRBJ1-4; possible D gene TRBD1, 5 bases. This CDR3 region has 13 residues. The germline V gene has CDR1 SQVTM and CDR2 ANQGSEA. V lost 7 bases to trimming and J lost 0 bases, with 9 bases between them. The CDR3 sequence: CSAGGTTNEKLFF. CDR3 sequence (DNA): TGCAGCGCTGGGGGGACAACTAATGAAAAACTGTTTTTT.

V is TRBV5-1 and J is TRBJ1-5; D gene ambiguous. CDR1 SGHRS and CDR2 YFSETQ come from the germline V gene. V dropped 4 bases and J dropped 0 bases, with 11 bases sitting between them. There are 15 residues in the CDR3. CDR3 nucleotides: TGCGCCAGCAGCCTGGGGATCAATAGCAATCAGCCCCAGCATTTT. It is translated as CASSLGINSNQPQHF.

This clonotype was counted only a few times. V usage is TRBV6-1 and J usage is TRBJ2-3, with D tentatively TRBD1 or TRBD2 (6 bases each). This CDR3 is 15 amino acids long. Trimming removed 3 bases at V and 2 bases at J, with 12 bases between. Germline CDR1 reads MNHNS; CDR2 reads SASEGT. In DNA form, the CDR3 reads TGTGCCAGCAGTGATGATTGGGGGGCCACAGATACGCAGTATTTT. Encoded protein: CASSDDWGATDTQYF.

This clonotype appeared a single time. The genes are TRBV4-1 and TRBJ2-1; 9 bases align to TRBD2. V lost 0 bases and J lost 8; bases outside the gene matches: 14. This CDR3 contains 18 residues. The germline CDR1 and CDR2 sequences are MGHRA and YSYEKL. The CDR3 region has the DNA TGCGCCAGCAGCCAAGAGAGGGGTCTAGCGGGGCCTAAGGATGAGCAGTTCTTC. Translated, it gives CASSQERGLAGPKDEQFF.

A note on this clonotype: It is likely a read error, because the conserved phenylalanine at the end of the CDR3 is missing. The rearrangement uses TRBV15 and TRBJ1-5, with D tentatively TRBD1 (6 bases). The germline CDR1 and CDR2 sequences are LNHNV and YYDKDF (reference sequence). V shed 0 bases and J shed 4 bases, with 10 bases lying between them. The CDR3 is 15 residues long. The DNA of the CDR3 is TGTGCCACCAGCAGAGATCGACAGGTTAATCAGCCCCAGCATCTT. Protein: CATSRDRQVNQPQHL.

CDR3 loop: CASSPKGQTTPPPQFF. The CDR3 region has the DNA TGTGCCAGCAGCCCCAAAGGACAGACCACCCCCCCCCCGCAGTTCTTC. V gene TRBV7-9 combines with J gene TRBJ2-1; weak D call: TRBD1 (6 bases). V was cut by 5 bases and J by 12 bases, with 26 bases left in between. The length of the CDR3 is 16 residues. Germline V gives CDR1 SEHNR, CDR2 FQNEAQ (reference sequence).

This clonotype has at least ten counts. This chain links TRBV5-1 with TRBJ2-7, with a tentative D call TRBD2 (6 bases). The V end was cut by 0 bases, the J end by 0 bases, with 7 bases between. CDR1 is SGHRS and CDR2 is YFSETQ in the germline V gene. The length of the CDR3 is 14 residues. CDR3: CASSLGGTSYEQYF. The DNA for the CDR3 is TGCGCCAGCAGCTTGGGCGGGACCTCCTACGAGCAGTACTTC.

The DNA of the CDR3 is TGTGCCAGCAGCGTAGGTTCCAGCTCCTACAATGAGCAGTTCTTC. Translated, it gives CASSVGSSSYNEQFF. This chain connects TRBV9 to TRBJ2-1, with D uncertain. Germline V lookup: CDR1 SGDLS, CDR2 YYNGEE. Trimming removed 0 bases at V and 0 bases at J, with 7 bases between. The CDR3 sequence is 15 residues long.

This clonotype was counted a few times. The chain combines TRBV28 with TRBJ2-2, with TRBD2 as a possible D gene (5 bases). The CDR3 consists of 13 residues. V dropped 7 bases and J dropped 5 bases, with 11 bases sitting between them. CDR1 and CDR2 (germline): MDHEN, SYDVKM. The CDR3 nucleotides read TGTGCCAGCAACCTTCGGGATACCGGGGAGCTGTTTTTT. It specifies CASNLRDTGELFF.

This clonotype was found a few times. This chain links TRBV10-3 with TRBJ2-3, with TRBD1 matching over 8 bases. The CDR3 is made up of 15 amino acids. The J segment lost 3 bases and the V segment lost 5 bases, leaving 7 bases of the junction unmatched. Germline-derived CDR1 and CDR2 are ENHRY and SYGVKD. The CDR3 protein is CAISTRGLGTDTQYF. CDR3 nucleotide sequence: TGTGCCATCAGTACCAGGGGGCTAGGGACAGATACGCAGTATTTT.

The CDR3 DNA reads as TGTGCCAGCAGCCAAGAGTTGAGGGGGGGCTACACCTTC. It is translated as CASSQELRGGYTF. The chain combines TRBV4-2 with TRBJ1-2; D perhaps matches TRBD1 (6 bases). The germline V and J ends were trimmed by 0 bases and 8 bases, with 10 bases remaining between them. Germline CDR1 reads LGHNA; CDR2 reads YNFKEQ. The CDR3 is 13 residues long.

The rearrangement uses TRBV9 and TRBJ2-1, with 11 bases fitting TRBD2. In germline, CDR1 is SGDLS, CDR2 YYNGEE. The ends lost 3 bases at V and 8 bases at J; junction bases unmatched: 7. CDR3 length equals 15 residues. The CDR3 reads CASSEGTSGPDEQFF. The CDR3 region has the DNA TGTGCCAGCAGCGAGGGGACTAGCGGACCTGATGAGCAGTTCTTC.

Many counts were recorded for this clonotype. The chain has TRBV20-1 and TRBJ1-2; 7 bases line up with TRBD1. The CDR3 is 14 residues long. With 0 bases clipped from V and 1 base from J, the junction kept 2 bases outside the gene matches. Germline V gene sequence: CDR1 DFQATT, CDR2 SNEGSKA (reference sequence). CDR3 protein: CSARETGSNYGYTF. CDR3 in DNA: TGCAGTGCTAGAGAGACAGGGAGTAACTATGGCTACACCTTC.

The V call is TRBV9, the J call TRBJ2-5; perhaps TRBD2 as D (5 bases). The germline V gene encodes CDR1 SGDLS and CDR2 YYNGEE. The CDR3 extends over 18 amino acids. The V and J ends lost 1 base and 2 bases respectively, with 21 bases between them. In DNA, the CDR3 is TGTGCCAGCAGCGTACCCCCGTATCCGGGAAGGAGGCAAGAGACCCAGTACTTC. Its translation: CASSVPPYPGRRQETQYF.

This clonotype was recorded a few times. The chain couples TRBV20-1 to TRBJ2-2; 10 positions agree with TRBD2. Germline CDR1 DFQATT, CDR2 SNEGSKA (reference sequence). CDR3 length: 16 residues. Trimming at V came to 6 bases and at J to 5 bases, leaving 12 bases not matched to a gene. The chain's CDR3 is CSATDSSGRITGELFF. Here the CDR3 DNA reads TGCAGTGCCACTGATAGTAGCGGGAGGATTACCGGGGAGCTGTTTTTT.